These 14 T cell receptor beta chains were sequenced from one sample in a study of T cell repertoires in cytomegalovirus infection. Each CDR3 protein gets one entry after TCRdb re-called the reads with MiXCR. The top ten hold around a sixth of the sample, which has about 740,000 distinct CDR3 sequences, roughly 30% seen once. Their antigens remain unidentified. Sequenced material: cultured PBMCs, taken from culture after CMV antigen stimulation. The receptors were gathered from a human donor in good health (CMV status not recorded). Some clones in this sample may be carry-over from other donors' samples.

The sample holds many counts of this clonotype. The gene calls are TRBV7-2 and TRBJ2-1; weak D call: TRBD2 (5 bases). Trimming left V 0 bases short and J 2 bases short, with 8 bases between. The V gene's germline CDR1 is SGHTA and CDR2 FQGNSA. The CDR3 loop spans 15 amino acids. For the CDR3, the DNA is TGTGCCAGCAGCTTAGCAAGCGGAACCTACAATGAGCAGTTCTTC. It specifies CASSLASGTYNEQFF.

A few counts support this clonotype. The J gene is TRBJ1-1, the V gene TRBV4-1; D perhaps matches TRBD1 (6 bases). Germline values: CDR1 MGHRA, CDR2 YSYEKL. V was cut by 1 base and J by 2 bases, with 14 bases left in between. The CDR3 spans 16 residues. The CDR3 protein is CASSQVRRGQNTEAFF. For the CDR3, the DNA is TGCGCCAGCAGCCAAGTTAGACGGGGGCAAAACACTGAAGCTTTCTTT.

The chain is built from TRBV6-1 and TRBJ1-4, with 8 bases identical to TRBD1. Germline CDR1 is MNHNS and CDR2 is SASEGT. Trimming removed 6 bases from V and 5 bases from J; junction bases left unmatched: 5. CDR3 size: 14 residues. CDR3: CASRWTGSNEKLFF. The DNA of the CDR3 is TGTGCCAGCAGATGGACAGGGTCGAATGAAAAACTGTTTTTT.

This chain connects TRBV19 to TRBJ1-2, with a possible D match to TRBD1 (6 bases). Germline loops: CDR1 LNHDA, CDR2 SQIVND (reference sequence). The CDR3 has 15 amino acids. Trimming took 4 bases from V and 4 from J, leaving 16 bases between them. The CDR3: CASSSRDIGSYGYTF. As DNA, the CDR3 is TGTGCCAGTAGTAGCCGGGACATCGGTAGCTATGGCTACACCTTC.

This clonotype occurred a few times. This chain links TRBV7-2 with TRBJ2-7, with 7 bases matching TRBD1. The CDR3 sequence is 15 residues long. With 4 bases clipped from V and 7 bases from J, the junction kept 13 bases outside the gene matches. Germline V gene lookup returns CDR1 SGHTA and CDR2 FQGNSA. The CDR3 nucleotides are TGTGCCAGCAGCTCCCAAGGGGGCCATGCAGGGGAGCAGTACTTC. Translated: CASSSQGGHAGEQYF.

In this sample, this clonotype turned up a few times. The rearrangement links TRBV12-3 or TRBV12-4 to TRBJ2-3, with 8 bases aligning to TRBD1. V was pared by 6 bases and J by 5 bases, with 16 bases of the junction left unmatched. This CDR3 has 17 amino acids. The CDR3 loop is CASSSIQGARDGDTQYF. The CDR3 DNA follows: TGTGCCAGCAGCTCAATCCAGGGGGCGCGAGACGGAGATACGCAGTATTTT.

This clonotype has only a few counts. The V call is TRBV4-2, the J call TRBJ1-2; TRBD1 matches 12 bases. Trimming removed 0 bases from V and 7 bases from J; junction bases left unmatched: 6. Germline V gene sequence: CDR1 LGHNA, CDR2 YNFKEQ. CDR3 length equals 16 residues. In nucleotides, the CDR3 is TGTGCCAGCAGCCAAGATTATAGGGACAGGGGGCCTGGCTACACCTTC. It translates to CASSQDYRDRGPGYTF.

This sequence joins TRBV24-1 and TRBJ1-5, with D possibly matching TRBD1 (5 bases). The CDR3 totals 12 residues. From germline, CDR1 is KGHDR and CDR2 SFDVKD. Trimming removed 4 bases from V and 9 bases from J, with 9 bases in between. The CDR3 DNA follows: TGTGCCACCAGTGAAGGGACGACGCCCCAGCATTTT. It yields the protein CATSEGTTPQHF.

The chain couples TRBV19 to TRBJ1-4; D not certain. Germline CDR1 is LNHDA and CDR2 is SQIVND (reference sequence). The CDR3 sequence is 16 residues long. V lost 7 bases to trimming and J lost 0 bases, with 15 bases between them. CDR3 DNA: TGTGCCAGTACCCTGGGATGGACTTCAACTAATGAAAAACTGTTTTTT. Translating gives CASTLGWTSTNEKLFF.

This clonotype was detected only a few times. The CDR3 protein is CASSRGLFNTGELFF. The CDR3 DNA reads TGTGCCAGCAGCCGCGGACTATTTAACACCGGGGAGCTGTTTTTT. The chain couples TRBV12-3 or TRBV12-4 to TRBJ2-2, with D perhaps TRBD2 (6 bases). The CDR3 length is 15 residues. With 6 bases removed from V and 2 bases from J, the gap between germline ends came to 13 bases.

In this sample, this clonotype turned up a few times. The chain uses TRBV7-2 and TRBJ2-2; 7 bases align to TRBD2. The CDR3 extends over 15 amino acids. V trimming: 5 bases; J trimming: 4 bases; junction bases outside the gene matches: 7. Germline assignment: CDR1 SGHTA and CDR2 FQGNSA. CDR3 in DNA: TGTGCCAGCAGCCAAAAGCGGGACTCCACCGGGGAGCTGTTTTTT. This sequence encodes CASSQKRDSTGELFF.

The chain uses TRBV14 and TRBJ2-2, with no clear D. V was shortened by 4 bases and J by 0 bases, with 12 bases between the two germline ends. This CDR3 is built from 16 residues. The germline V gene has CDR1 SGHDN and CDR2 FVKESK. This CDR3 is CASSPKQIANTGELFF. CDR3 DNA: TGTGCCAGCAGCCCTAAGCAGATTGCGAACACCGGGGAGCTGTTTTTT.

The CDR3 DNA follows: TGTGCCAGCAGTCCCGCCCCTACCTACGAGCAGTACTTC. This codes for CASSPAPTYEQYF. The V call is TRBV28, the J call TRBJ2-7, with D hard to call. Germline V gives CDR1 MDHEN, CDR2 SYDVKM. V dropped 5 bases and J dropped 2 bases, with 10 bases sitting between them. This CDR3 spans 13 amino acids. Looking up the rest from reference TRBV28 and TRBJ2-7 gives the full variable domain: DVKVTQSSRYLVKRTGEKVFLECVQDMDHENMFWYRQDPGLGLRLIYFSYDVKMKEKGDIPEGYSVSREKKERFSLILESASTNQTSMYLCASSPAPTYEQYFGPGTRLTVT.

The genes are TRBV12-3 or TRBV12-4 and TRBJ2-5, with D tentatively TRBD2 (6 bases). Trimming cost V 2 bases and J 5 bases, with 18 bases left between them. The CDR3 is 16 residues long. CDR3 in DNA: TGTGCCAGCAGTTTATACGGGCGGGGCCGCCGGGAGACCCAGTACTTC. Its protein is CASSLYGRGRRETQYF.